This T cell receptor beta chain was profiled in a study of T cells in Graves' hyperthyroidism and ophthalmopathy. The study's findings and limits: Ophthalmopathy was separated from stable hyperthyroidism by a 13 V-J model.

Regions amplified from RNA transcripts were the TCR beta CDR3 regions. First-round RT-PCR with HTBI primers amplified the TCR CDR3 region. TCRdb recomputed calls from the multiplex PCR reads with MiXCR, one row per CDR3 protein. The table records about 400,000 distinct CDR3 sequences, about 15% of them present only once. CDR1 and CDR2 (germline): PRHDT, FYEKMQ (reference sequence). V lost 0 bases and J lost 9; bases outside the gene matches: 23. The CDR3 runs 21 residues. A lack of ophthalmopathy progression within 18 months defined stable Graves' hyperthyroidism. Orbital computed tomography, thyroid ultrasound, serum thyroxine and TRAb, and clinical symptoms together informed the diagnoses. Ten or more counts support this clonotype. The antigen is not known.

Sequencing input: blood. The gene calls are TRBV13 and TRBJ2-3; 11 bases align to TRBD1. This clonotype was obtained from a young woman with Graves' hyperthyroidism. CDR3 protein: CASSLGLYRTGGEGEARTQYF. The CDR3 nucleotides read TGTGCCAGCAGCTTAGGATTATACAGGACAGGGGGCGAGGGTGAAGCCAGAACGCAGTATTTT.